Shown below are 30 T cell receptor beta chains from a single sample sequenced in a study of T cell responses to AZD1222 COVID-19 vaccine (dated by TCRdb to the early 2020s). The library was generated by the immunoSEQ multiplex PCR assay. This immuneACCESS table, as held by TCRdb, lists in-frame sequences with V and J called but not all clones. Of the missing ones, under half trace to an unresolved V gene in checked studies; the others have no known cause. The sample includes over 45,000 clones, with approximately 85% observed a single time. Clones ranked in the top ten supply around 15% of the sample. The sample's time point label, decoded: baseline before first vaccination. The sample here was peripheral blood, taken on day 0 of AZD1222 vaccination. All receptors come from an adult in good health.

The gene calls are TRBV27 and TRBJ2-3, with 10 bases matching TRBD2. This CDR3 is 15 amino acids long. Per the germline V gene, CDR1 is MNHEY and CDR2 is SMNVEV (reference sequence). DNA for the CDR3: TGTGTCCGCTGTGGAGCGGGGGGGTTCACAGATACGCAGTATTTT. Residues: CVRCGAGGFTDTQYF.

CDR3 region: CASSTAGPGELFF. CDR3 DNA sequence: TGTGCCAGCAGTACCGCGGGACCCGGGGAGCTGTTTTTT. The chain uses TRBV28 and TRBJ2-2; D is perhaps TRBD2 (6 bases). This CDR3 is built from 13 residues. Germline V gives CDR1 MDHEN, CDR2 SYDVKM. V lost 5 bases and J lost 6, with 10 bases in between.

The CDR3 here is CASSSGTSNPETQYF. CDR3 coding DNA: TGTGCCAGCAGTTCCGGGACTAGTAATCCAGAGACCCAGTACTTC. V usage is TRBV27 and J usage is TRBJ2-5; TRBD2 aligns across 8 bases. CDR3 size: 15 residues. The V segment lost 4 bases and the J segment 4 bases; nucleotides outside the gene matches: 8. Germline V CDR1 and CDR2: MNHEY, SMNVEV (reference sequence).

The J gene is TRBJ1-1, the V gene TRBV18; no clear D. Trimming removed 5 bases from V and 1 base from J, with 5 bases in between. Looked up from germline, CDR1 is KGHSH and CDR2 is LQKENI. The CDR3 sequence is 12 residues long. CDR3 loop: CASSVENTEAFF. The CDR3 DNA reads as TGTGCCAGCTCAGTGGAGAACACTGAAGCTTTCTTT.

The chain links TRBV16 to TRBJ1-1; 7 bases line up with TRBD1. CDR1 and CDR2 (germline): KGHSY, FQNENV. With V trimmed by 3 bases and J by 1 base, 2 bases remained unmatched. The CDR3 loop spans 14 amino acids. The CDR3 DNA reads TGTGCCAGCAGCCATCGACAGGGGAACACTGAAGCTTTCTTT. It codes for CASSHRQGNTEAFF.

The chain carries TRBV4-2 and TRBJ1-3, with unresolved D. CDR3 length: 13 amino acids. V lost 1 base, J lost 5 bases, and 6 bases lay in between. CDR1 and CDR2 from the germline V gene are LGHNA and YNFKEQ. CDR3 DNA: TGTGCCAGCAGCCAAGGACGGAGAAACACCATATATTTT. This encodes CASSQGRRNTIYF.

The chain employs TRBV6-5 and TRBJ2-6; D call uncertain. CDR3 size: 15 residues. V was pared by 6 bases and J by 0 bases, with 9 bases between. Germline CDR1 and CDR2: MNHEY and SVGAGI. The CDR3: CASSVDISGANVLTF. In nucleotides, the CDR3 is TGTGCCAGCAGCGTCGATATCTCTGGGGCCAACGTCCTGACTTTC.

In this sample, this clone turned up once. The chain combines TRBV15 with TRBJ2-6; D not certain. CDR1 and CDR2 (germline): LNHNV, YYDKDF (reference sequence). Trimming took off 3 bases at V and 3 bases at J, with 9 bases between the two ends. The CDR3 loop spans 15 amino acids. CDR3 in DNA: TGTGCCACCAGCAGGAATAGGGATGGGGCCAACGTCCTGACTTTC. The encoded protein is CATSRNRDGANVLTF.

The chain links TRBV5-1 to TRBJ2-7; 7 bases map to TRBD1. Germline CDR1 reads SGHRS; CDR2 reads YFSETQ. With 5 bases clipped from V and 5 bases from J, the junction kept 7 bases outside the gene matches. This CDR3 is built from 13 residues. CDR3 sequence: CASRQGPINEQYF. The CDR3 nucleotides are TGCGCCAGCAGACAGGGGCCCATCAACGAGCAGTACTTC.

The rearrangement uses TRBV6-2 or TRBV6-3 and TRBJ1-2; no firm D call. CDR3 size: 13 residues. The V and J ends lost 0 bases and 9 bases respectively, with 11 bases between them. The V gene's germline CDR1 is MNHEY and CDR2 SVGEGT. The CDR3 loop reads CASSYSRGISYTF. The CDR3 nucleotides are TGTGCCAGCAGTTACTCACGGGGAATAAGCTACACCTTC.

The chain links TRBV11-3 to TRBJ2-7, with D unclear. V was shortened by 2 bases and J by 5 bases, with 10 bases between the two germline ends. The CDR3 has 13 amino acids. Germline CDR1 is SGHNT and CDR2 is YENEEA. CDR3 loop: CASSLRLSDEQYF. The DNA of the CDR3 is TGTGCCAGCAGCTTACGGCTCTCGGACGAGCAGTACTTC.

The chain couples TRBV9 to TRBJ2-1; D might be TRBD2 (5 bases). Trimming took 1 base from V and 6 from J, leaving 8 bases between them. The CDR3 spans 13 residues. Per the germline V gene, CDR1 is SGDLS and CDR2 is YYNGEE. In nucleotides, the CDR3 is TGTGCCAGCAGCGTATATGAGGGCAATGAGCAGTTCTTC. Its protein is CASSVYEGNEQFF.

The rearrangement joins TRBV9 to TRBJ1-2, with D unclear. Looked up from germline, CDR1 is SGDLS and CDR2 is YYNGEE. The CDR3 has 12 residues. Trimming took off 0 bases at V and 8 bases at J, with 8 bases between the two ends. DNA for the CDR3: TGTGCCAGCAGCGTAGTTTCTGGGGGCTACACCTTC. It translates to CASSVVSGGYTF. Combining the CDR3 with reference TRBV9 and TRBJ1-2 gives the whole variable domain DSGVTQTPKHLITATGQRVTLRCSPRSGDLSVYWYQQSLDQGLQFLIQYYNGEERAKGNILERFSAQQFPDLHSELNLSSLELGDSALYFCASSVVSGGYTFGSGTRLTVV.

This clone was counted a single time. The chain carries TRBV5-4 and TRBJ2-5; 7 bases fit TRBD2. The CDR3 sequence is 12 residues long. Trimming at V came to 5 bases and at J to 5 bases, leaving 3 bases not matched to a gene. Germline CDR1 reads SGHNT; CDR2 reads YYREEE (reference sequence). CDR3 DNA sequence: TGTGCCAGCAGGGGGGGGGAGGAGACCCAGTACTTC. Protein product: CASRGGEETQYF.

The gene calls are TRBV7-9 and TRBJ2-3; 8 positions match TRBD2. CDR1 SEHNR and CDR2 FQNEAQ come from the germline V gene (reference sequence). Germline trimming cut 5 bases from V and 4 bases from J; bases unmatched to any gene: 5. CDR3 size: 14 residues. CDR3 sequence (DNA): TGTGCCAGCAGCACACGGGGGGGGGCAGATACGCAGTATTTT. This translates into CASSTRGGADTQYF.

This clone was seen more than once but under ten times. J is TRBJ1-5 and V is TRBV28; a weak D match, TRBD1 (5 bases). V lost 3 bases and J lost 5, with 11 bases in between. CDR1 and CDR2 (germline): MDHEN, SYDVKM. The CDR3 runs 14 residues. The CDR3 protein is CASSFSGTYQPQHF. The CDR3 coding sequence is TGTGCCAGCAGTTTTTCAGGGACGTATCAGCCCCAGCATTTT.

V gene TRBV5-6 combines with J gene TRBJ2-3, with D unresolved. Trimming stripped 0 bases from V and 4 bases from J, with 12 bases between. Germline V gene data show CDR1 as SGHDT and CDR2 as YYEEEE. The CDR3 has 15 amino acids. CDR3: CASSLAGSGADTQYF. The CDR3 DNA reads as TGTGCCAGCAGCTTGGCCGGGTCTGGGGCAGATACGCAGTATTTT.

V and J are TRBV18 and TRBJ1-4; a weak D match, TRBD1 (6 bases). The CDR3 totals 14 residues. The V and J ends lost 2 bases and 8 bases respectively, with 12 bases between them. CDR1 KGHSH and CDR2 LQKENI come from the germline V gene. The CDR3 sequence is CASSPSGVSEKLFF. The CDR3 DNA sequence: TGTGCCAGCTCACCATCAGGGGTTAGCGAAAAACTGTTTTTT.

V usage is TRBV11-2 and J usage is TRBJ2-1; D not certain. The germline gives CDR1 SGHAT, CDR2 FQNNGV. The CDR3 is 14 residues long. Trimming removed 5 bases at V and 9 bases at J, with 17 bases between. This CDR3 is CASSSTTLETEQFF. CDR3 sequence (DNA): TGTGCCAGCAGCAGTACCACTTTAGAAACTGAGCAGTTCTTC.

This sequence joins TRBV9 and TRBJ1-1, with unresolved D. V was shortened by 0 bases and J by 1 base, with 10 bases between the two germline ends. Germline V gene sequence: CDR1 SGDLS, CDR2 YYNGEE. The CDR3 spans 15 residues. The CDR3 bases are TGTGCCAGCAGCGTAGCACAGAACGCGAACACTGAAGCTTTCTTT. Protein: CASSVAQNANTEAFF. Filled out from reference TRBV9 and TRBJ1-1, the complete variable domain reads DSGVTQTPKHLITATGQRVTLRCSPRSGDLSVYWYQQSLDQGLQFLIQYYNGEERAKGNILERFSAQQFPDLHSELNLSSLELGDSALYFCASSVAQNANTEAFFGQGTRLTVV.

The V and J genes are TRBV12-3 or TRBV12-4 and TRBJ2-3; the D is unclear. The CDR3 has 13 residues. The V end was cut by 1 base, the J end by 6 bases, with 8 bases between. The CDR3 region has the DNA TGTGCCAGCAGTTTAGGGTCGGTGGATACGCAGTATTTT. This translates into CASSLGSVDTQYF.

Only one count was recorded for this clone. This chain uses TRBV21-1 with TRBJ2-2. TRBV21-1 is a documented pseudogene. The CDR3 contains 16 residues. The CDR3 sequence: CASSKVEGSNTGELFF. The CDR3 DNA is TGTGCCAGCAGCAAAGTAGAAGGGTCGAACACCGGGGAGCTGTTTTTT.

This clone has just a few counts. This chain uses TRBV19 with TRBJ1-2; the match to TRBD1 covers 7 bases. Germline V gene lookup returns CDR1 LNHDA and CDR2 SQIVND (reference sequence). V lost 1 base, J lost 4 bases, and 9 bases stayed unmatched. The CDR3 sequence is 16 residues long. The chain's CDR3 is CASSIARLGQTYGYTF. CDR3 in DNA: TGTGCCAGTAGTATAGCCCGACTGGGACAGACCTATGGCTACACCTTC.

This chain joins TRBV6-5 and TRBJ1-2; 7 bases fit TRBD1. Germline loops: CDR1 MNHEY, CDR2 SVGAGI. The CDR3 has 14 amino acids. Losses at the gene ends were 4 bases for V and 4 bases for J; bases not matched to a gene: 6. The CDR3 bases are TGTGCCAGCAGTTCGCAGACAGGGCTCTATGGCTACACCTTC. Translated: CASSSQTGLYGYTF.

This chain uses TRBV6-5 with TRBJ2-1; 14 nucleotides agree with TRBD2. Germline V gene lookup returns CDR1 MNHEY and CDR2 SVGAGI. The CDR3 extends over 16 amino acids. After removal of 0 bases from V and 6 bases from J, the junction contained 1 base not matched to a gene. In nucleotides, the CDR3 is TGTGCCAGCAGTTACTCCGGGACTAGCGGGAGCAATGAGCAGTTCTTC. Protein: CASSYSGTSGSNEQFF.

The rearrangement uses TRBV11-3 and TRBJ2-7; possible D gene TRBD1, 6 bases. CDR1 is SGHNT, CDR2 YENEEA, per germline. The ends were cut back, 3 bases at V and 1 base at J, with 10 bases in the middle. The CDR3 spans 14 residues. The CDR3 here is CASSFGQGSYEQYF. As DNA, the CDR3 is TGTGCCAGCAGCTTCGGGCAGGGGTCCTACGAGCAGTACTTC.

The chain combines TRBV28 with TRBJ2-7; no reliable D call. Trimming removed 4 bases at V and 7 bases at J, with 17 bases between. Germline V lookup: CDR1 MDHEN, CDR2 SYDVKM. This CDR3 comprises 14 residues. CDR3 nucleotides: TGTGCCAGCAGTTCCTTTGCCGGTGATGGAGAGCAGTACTTC. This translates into CASSSFAGDGEQYF.

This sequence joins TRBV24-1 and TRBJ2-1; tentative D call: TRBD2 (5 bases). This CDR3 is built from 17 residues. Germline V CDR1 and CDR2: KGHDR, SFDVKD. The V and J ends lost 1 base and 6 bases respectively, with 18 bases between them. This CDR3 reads CATSDLYDPSRGNEQFF. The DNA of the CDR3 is TGTGCCACCAGTGATTTATACGACCCCTCCCGGGGCAATGAGCAGTTCTTC.

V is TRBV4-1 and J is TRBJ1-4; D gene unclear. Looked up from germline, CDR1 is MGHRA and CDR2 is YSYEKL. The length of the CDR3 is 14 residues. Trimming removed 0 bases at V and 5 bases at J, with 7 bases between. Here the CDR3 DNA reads TGCGCCAGCAGCCAAGATCTACAGAATGAAAAACTGTTTTTT. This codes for CASSQDLQNEKLFF.

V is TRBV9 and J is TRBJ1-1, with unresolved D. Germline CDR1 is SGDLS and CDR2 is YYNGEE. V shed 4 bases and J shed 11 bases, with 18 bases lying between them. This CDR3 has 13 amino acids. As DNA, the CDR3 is TGTGCCAGCAGCCCCGTCGCCCGTGCTGGGGCTTTCTTT. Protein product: CASSPVARAGAFF.